This is a list of T cell receptor beta chains from one sample in a study of beta chain features in type 1 diabetes. Assay: immunoSEQ multiplex PCR; the TCRdb copy retains only in-frame clones and omits some. Of approximately 250,000 clones in the sample, roughly a tenth were seen once. Sequencing was carried out using naive CD4+ T cells from blood. These receptors were taken from a man aged 25-45 years with type 1 diabetes. CDR3s include the opening cysteine and the closing phenylalanine or tryptophan. A D gene is named only where the DNA matches it firmly. Where a row states a size, it is once, few, many or the class of an expanded clone; other rows omit it.

TRBD1	TRBV27	NA	TRBJ2-1	TGTGCCAGCAGCCGACAGGGACCGTTTGGTGAGCAGTTCTTC	CASSRQGPFGEQFF
NA	TRBV2	NA	TRBJ2-2	TGTGCCAGCAGTGATTCCCTCGGACAGCGGCAGCTGTTTTTT	CASSDSLGQRQLFF
NA	TRBV19	NA	TRBJ1-5	TGTGCCAGTAGTGTGAGGACAGCCGCCCGAGGCCCGCCCCAGCATTTT	CASSVRTAARGPPQHF
TRBD2	TRBV18	NA	TRBJ2-5	TGTGCCAGCTCATTCGGGACTATTCCACAAGAGACCCAGTACTTC	CASSFGTIPQETQYF
TRBD1	TRBV18	few	TRBJ1-1	TGTGCCAGCTCGTCGGGACAGGGATTGGCTTTGGGAACTGAAGCTTTCTTT	CASSSGQGLALGTEAFF
TRBD1	TRBV27	NA	TRBJ1-1	TGTGCCAGCAGTTTATGGACAGGGGCTCCTGGGAACACTGAAGCTTTCTTT	CASSLWTGAPGNTEAFF
NA	TRBV6-1	few	TRBJ2-1	TGTGCCAGCAGGGCCTTTCGGGGGAATGAGCAGTTCTTC	CASRAFRGNEQFF
NA	TRBV29-1	NA	TRBJ1-1	TGCAGCGTTGGGAGCGGGAACACTGAAGCTTTCTTT	CSVGSGNTEAFF
NA	TRBV30	NA	TRBJ2-7	TGTGCCTGTGCCGGATGGACATCCTACGAGCAGTACTTC	CACAGWTSYEQYF
NA	TRBV19	few	TRBJ2-3	TGTGCCAGTAGTATAGCAATCACAGATACGCAGTATTTT	CASSIAITDTQYF
NA	TRBV7-9	few	TRBJ1-2	TGTGCCAGCAGCTCCCTCCGGGGAGGGGGTAAGAACTATGGCTACACCTTC	CASSSLRGGGKNYGYTF
NA	TRBV18	NA	TRBJ1-1	TGTGCCAGCTCACCTCCAAATACAGAAAACACTGAAGCTTTCTTT	CASSPPNTENTEAFF
NA	TRBV15	few	TRBJ2-2	TGTGCCACCAGCAGAGATCATAACGGCGGGGAGCTGTTTTTT	CATSRDHNGGELFF
TRBD1	TRBV6-5	NA	TRBJ1-5	TGTGCCAGCAGGGAGGGACAGGGGTTCGGGCAGCCCCAGCATTTT	CASREGQGFGQPQHF
TRBD2	TRBV9	NA	TRBJ2-5	TGTGCCAGCAGCAGGGGAGGGGTAGAGACCCAGTACTTC	CASSRGGVETQYF
NA	TRBV21-1	NA	TRBJ1-5	TGTGCCAGCAGCAAAGAAGTGGGGAGGAATTTT	CASSKEVGRNF
NA	TRBV2	NA	TRBJ1-4	TGTGCCAGCAGAGTGGGGGGGCGGGTTAATGAAAAACTGTTTTTT	CASRVGGRVNEKLFF
TRBD2	TRBV18	few	TRBJ2-6	TGTGCCAGCTCACCATTTACTAGCGGGGGGGCCGCTGGGGCCAACGTCCTGACTTTC	CASSPFTSGGAAGANVLTF
TRBD2	TRBV9	NA	TRBJ2-1	TGTGCCAGCAGCCCCGGACTAGCAGACAATGAGCAGTTCTTC	CASSPGLADNEQFF
TRBD1	TRBV19	few	TRBJ2-1	TGTGCCAGTAGTCCCAGGACAGGGGGCAATGAGCAGTTCTTC	CASSPRTGGNEQFF
NA	TRBV5-1	few	TRBJ2-3	TGCGCCAGCAGCTTAGGGGGTTACACAGATACGCAGTATTTT	CASSLGGYTDTQYF
NA	TRBV5-4	few	TRBJ1-6	TGTGCCAGCAGCCAAGATCGCGGACCCCTCCACTTT	CASSQDRGPLHF
TRBD1	TRBV2	NA	TRBJ2-5	TGTGCCAGCAGTGAGAGGGACAGAGAAGAGACCCAGTACTTC	CASSERDREETQYF
TRBD1	TRBV23-1	NA	TRBJ1-3	TGCGCCAGCAGTCAAGATAACAGGGGAACTGGAAACACCATATATTTT	CASSQDNRGTGNTIYF
TRBD1	TRBV4-2	NA	TRBJ1-4	TGTGCCAGCAGCCGAAAGGACAGGGGGCGCGTGGGGACTAATGAAAAACTGTTTTTT	CASSRKDRGRVGTNEKLFF
NA	TRBV9	few	TRBJ1-1	TGTGCCAGCAGCGTTATTGGGGGCAATACTGAAGCTTTCTTT	CASSVIGGNTEAFF
NA	TRBV2	few	TRBJ2-1	TGTGCCAGCAGTATCGACAGTTTGGTCAATGAGCAGTTCTTC	CASSIDSLVNEQFF